Each of the 5 T cell receptor beta chains below was sequenced from the same sample in a study of cytomegalovirus exposure and HLA in healthy donors. Both 60 Vbeta primers and 13 Jbeta primers went into the PCR. Profiling relied on immunoSEQ multiplex PCR, and the TCRdb table lists in-frame clones only, not all of them. Of tens of thousands of clones listed, about 9.5% are singletons. The sequencing input was PBMCs. These receptors were taken from a man aged 60 to 75 in good health and CMV-seropositive.

This clone was detected only a few times. This rearrangement joins TRBV6-1 to TRBJ2-3; D call uncertain. This CDR3 is built from 14 residues. The V and J ends lost 2 bases and 2 bases respectively, with 8 bases between them. The germline V gene has CDR1 MNHNS and CDR2 SASEGT. CDR3 nucleotides: TGTGCCAGCAGTGAACAAGCGCACACAGATACGCAGTATTTT. It yields the protein CASSEQAHTDTQYF.

V usage is TRBV6-1 and J usage is TRBJ2-7, with a weak D call TRBD1 (5 bases). CDR1 is MNHNS and CDR2 is SASEGT in the germline V gene. The V and J ends lost 10 bases and 1 base respectively, with 14 bases between them. CDR3 length equals 13 residues. CDR3 bases: TGTGCCACCTCCCAGGGTGGATCCTACGAGCAGTACGTC. As protein: CATSQGGSYEQYV.

The rearrangement uses TRBV10-3 and TRBJ1-5; 10 positions agree with TRBD1. This CDR3 has 17 amino acids. V gave up 3 bases and J gave up 2 bases; unmatched junction bases: 7. CDR1 and CDR2 (germline): ENHRY, SYGVKD. The CDR3 sequence: CAISDAGTGVGNQPQHF. In nucleotides, the CDR3 is TGTGCCATCAGTGATGCTGGGACAGGGGTGGGCAATCAGCCCCAGCATTTT.

This clone has more than one count but fewer than ten. The chain links TRBV5-8 to TRBJ2-7; a weak D match, TRBD1 (6 bases). This CDR3 region has 14 residues. V dropped 3 bases and J dropped 2 bases, with 12 bases sitting between them. Germline V gene lookup returns CDR1 SGHTS and CDR2 YDEGEE. The CDR3 spells CASSSWGQPYEQYF. CDR3 in DNA: TGTGCCAGCAGCTCCTGGGGACAACCCTACGAGCAGTACTTC.

The chain couples TRBV7-2 to TRBJ1-2; weak D call: TRBD1 (6 bases). Germline assignment: CDR1 SGHTA and CDR2 FQGNSA. Trimming removed 11 bases at V and 4 bases at J, with 14 bases between. The CDR3 covers 12 residues. The CDR3 DNA follows: TGTGCCGGGGCCGGACAGCTCTATGGCTACACCTTC. Amino acids: CAGAGQLYGYTF.